Listed below are T cell receptor beta chains from one sample, sequenced in a study of CD8 T cells in Susac syndrome. In TCRdb, the immunoSEQ multiplex PCR reads were re-called with MiXCR into one record per CDR3 protein. The top ten clones hold 0.07% to 0.095% of a sample with around 200,000 distinct CDR3 sequences, roughly 94% of them seen once. Sample: CD4+ T cells from PBMCs. All receptors derive from a human donor with multiple sclerosis. Both conserved end residues are part of each CDR3. The D gene is left open where the match is weak. Not all rows give a size; the values are once, few, many and, for expanded clones, a class.

V	size	D	J	DNA	CDR3
TRBV18	once	.	TRBJ1-1	TGTGCCAGCTCACCAACGGGGGCAGGGATGAACACTGAAGCTTTCTTT	CASSPTGAGMNTEAFF
TRBV20-1	.	.	TRBJ2-7	TGCAGTGCTCTCGAATCCCCGCGCTACGAGCAGTACTTC	CSALESPRYEQYF
TRBV2	.	TRBD2	TRBJ2-3	TGTGCCAGCAGTGAAGCGCTTGGGACTAGCTTGTATTTT	CASSEALGTSLYF
TRBV24-1	.	TRBD2	TRBJ2-1	TGTGCCACCTATCCGGGGGGGCAGAATGAGCAGTTCTTC	CATYPGGQNEQFF
TRBV30	.	TRBD1	TRBJ1-1	TGTGCCTGTCACAGGGGGCGAACTGAAGCTTTCTTT	CACHRGRTEAFF
TRBV9	.	.	TRBJ1-6	TGTGCCAGCAGCGTAGGTCAGGGGACCTATTCACCCCTCCACTTT	CASSVGQGTYSPLHF
TRBV2	.	.	TRBJ1-2	TGTGCCAGCAGTGAACTGGAGGGACTAGCTATCTATGGCTACACCTTC	CASSELEGLAIYGYTF
TRBV3-1	.	.	TRBJ2-2	TGTGCCAGCAGCCATTGGAACACCGGGGAGCTGTTTTTT	CASSHWNTGELFF
TRBV29-1	.	.	TRBJ2-1	TGCAGCGTTGAAGAAGGCAGGGTCTTCTGGAATGAGCAGTTCTTC	CSVEEGRVFWNEQFF
TRBV18	.	TRBD1	TRBJ2-5	TGTGCCAGCTCACCACCCGGGACAGTGGAGACCCAGTACTTC	CASSPPGTVETQYF
TRBV18	.	TRBD1	TRBJ2-4	TGTGCCAGCTCACACCAGCCCGGGACAGGGATCAACATTCAGTACTTC	CASSHQPGTGINIQYF
TRBV2	.	.	TRBJ2-7	TGTGCCAGCAGTCCTACGGGACCGAGGTACGAGCAGTACTTC	CASSPTGPRYEQYF
TRBV30	.	.	TRBJ1-3	TGTGCCTGGGTCCCAGGAGGAAACACCATATATTTT	CAWVPGGNTIYF
TRBV3-1	.	.	TRBJ1-1	TGTGCCAGCAGCCTTGGGGATTTTCACACTGAAGCTTTCTTT	CASSLGDFHTEAFF
TRBV5-1	.	.	TRBJ2-5	TGCGCCAGCAGTGGGGCCGCGGAGACCCAGTACTTC	CASSGAAETQYF
TRBV11-2	.	TRBD2	TRBJ2-3	TGTGCCAGCAGCCCCGTCGGGGGGGGGTCAGATACGCAGTATTTT	CASSPVGGGSDTQYF
TRBV5-1	.	.	TRBJ2-5	TGCGCCAGCAGCTTCGGCGGGATACAAGAGACCCAGTACTTC	CASSFGGIQETQYF
TRBV11-2	.	TRBD2	TRBJ2-7	TGTGCCAGCTCACACATCCCCGGGGGGGTTACCTACGAGCAGTACTTC	CASSHIPGGVTYEQYF
TRBV30	.	.	TRBJ1-6	TGTGCCCTCGGCCGGTTTCGGGAAGATCCCCTCCACTTT	CALGRFREDPLHF
TRBV24-1	.	TRBD1	TRBJ1-6	TGTGCCATCCCGGGACAGGTCATCCACTTT	CAIPGQVIHF
TRBV20-1	.	.	TRBJ2-5	TGCAGTGCTAGTCTCCTGGCTTTCTCGGAGGAGACCCAGTACTTC	CSASLLAFSEETQYF
TRBV3-1	.	TRBD2	TRBJ2-3	TGTGCCAGCAGCCTCCTAGCGGGGGGGCTGGAGACGCAGTATTTT	CASSLLAGGLETQYF
TRBV9	.	.	TRBJ1-6	TGTGCCAGCAGCGTAACGATGAGGAATTCACCCCTCCACTTT	CASSVTMRNSPLHF
TRBV10-3	.	.	TRBJ1-2	TGTGCCATCAGTGGGATAGGAGCCCTGGGAGACTACACCTTC	CAISGIGALGDYTF
TRBV20-1	.	TRBD2	TRBJ2-3	TGCAGTGCCAGAAGGAGGACTAGCGGATCCACAGATACGCAGTATTTT	CSARRRTSGSTDTQYF
TRBV18	.	TRBD1	TRBJ1-2	TGTGCCAGCTCACAGGAAACAGGGGGGAGTAACTATGGCTACACCTTC	CASSQETGGSNYGYTF
TRBV30	few	.	TRBJ1-6	TGTGCCTGGAGTGCCATCTCCTATAATTCACCCCTCCACTTT	CAWSAISYNSPLHF
TRBV7-9	.	.	TRBJ1-2	TGTGCCAGCAGCGAGGACAACTATGGCTACACCTTC	CASSEDNYGYTF
TRBV25-1	.	.	TRBJ2-3	TGTGCCAGCAGTGAATACAGGGTAGATACGCAGTATTTT	CASSEYRVDTQYF
TRBV7-2	once	.	TRBJ1-4	TGTGCCAGCAGCAGAGAGAGGGATACGGTTGAAAAACTGTTTTTT	CASSRERDTVEKLFF
TRBV30	.	.	TRBJ2-5	TGTGCCTGGAGTGTACTATCACAAGAGACCCAGTACTTC	CAWSVLSQETQYF
TRBV30	.	TRBD1	TRBJ1-2	TGTGCCATAAGGAAGGGGGCGGATGGCTACACCTTC	CAIRKGADGYTF
TRBV20-1	.	.	TRBJ1-2	TGCAGTGCCCTAATTCCGGGACCTCGGGATGGCTACACCTTC	CSALIPGPRDGYTF
TRBV15	.	.	TRBJ2-7	TGTGCCACCAGCAGAGATCCGGGCTCCTTCGGGACGGTCTCCTACGAGCAGTACTTC	CATSRDPGSFGTVSYEQYF
TRBV27	once	TRBD1	TRBJ1-4	TGTGCCAGCAGTCCACCGGGACAGGTTGGCGAAAAACTGTTTTTT	CASSPPGQVGEKLFF
TRBV29-1	.	TRBD1	TRBJ2-1	TGCAGCGTAGGACAGGGTATTGGTGAGCAGTTCTTC	CSVGQGIGEQFF
TRBV9	.	TRBD2	TRBJ2-3	TGTGCCAGCAGCGTAGATCGCCTAGCGGGGGAGACGCAGTATTTT	CASSVDRLAGETQYF
TRBV4-2	.	.	TRBJ2-3	TGTGCCAGCAGCCGCCAAGGTCCGGGGGAGACAGATACGCAGTATTTT	CASSRQGPGETDTQYF
TRBV3-1	.	.	TRBJ1-2	TGTGCCAGCAGCCCGGGCCTGGGCTATGGCTACACCTTC	CASSPGLGYGYTF
TRBV9	.	.	TRBJ1-2	TGTGCCAGCAGCGTAGATGAAGGAACCCTTTCGGGCTACACCTTC	CASSVDEGTLSGYTF
TRBV4-2	.	.	TRBJ2-5	TGTGCCAGCAGCCAAGATCCTCGGGGCCCGGAGACCCAGTACTTC	CASSQDPRGPETQYF
TRBV9	.	.	TRBJ2-2	TGTGCCAGCAGCGTAGCTCGTCCGGGGGTGGCCGGGGAGCTGTTTTTT	CASSVARPGVAGELFF
TRBV14	.	.	TRBJ2-5	TGTGCCAGCAGCCCAACAGTATCCACGGCCCAGTACTTC	CASSPTVSTAQYF
TRBV18	.	.	TRBJ1-5	TGTGCCAGCTCACCGGGGAATCAGCCCCAGCATTTT	CASSPGNQPQHF
TRBV30	.	.	TRBJ2-7	TGTGCCTGGAGTGTTGGGGGAGCCTACGAGCAGTACTTC	CAWSVGGAYEQYF
TRBV14	.	TRBD1	TRBJ2-5	TGTGCCAGCAGCCTTGGGACAGTCGAGACCCAGTACTTC	CASSLGTVETQYF
TRBV30	.	TRBD1	TRBJ1-1	TGTGCCTGGAATAGGGACAGTAACACTGAAGCTTTCTTT	CAWNRDSNTEAFF
TRBV7-9	.	.	TRBJ1-2	TGTGCCAGCAGCTTAGTTATGGACTATGGCTACACCTTC	CASSLVMDYGYTF